Following are 9 T cell receptor beta chains from one sample sequenced in a study of blood T cell repertoires in COVID-19. Method: immunoSEQ multiplex PCR; TCRdb's copy keeps in-frame clones and lacks some. The profile shows 65,000 or so clones, 65% to 85% of them singletons. Sequencing was done on a sample of peripheral blood. Source of these receptors: a human donor in a cohort sampled during active COVID-19.

The chain uses TRBV7-2 and TRBJ1-4; the D gene is possibly TRBD1 (5 bases). Germline V gene sequence: CDR1 SGHTA, CDR2 FQGNSA. The CDR3 consists of 12 residues. The ends were cut back, 5 bases at V and 11 bases at J, with 12 bases in the middle. This CDR3 is CASSRGGEKLFF. The CDR3 DNA follows: TGTGCCAGCAGCCGCGGAGGGGAGAAACTGTTTTTT.

The V gene is TRBV10-2, the J gene TRBJ2-3, with 10 nucleotides matching TRBD2. The trim removed 3 bases at V and 3 bases at J, leaving 6 bases unmatched. Germline CDR1 WSHSY, CDR2 SAAADI. The CDR3 has 16 amino acids. The CDR3 reads CASSDRAGGETDTQYF. The CDR3 DNA reads TGCGCCAGCAGTGATCGAGCGGGAGGGGAAACAGATACGCAGTATTTT.

This clone was seen once. This chain joins TRBV18 and TRBJ2-5; 11 nucleotides line up with TRBD1. CDR1 is KGHSH, CDR2 LQKENI, per germline. The trim removed 3 bases at V and 3 bases at J, leaving 3 bases unmatched. The CDR3 consists of 15 residues. DNA of the CDR3: TGTGCCAGCTCACCCGGGGACAGGGGGGAAGAGACCCAGTACTTC. Encoded protein: CASSPGDRGEETQYF.

The table lists this clone with many counts. The rearrangement joins TRBV30 to TRBJ1-2; TRBD1 might be the D (6 bases). CDR3 length: 13 amino acids. V dropped 3 bases and J dropped 4 bases, with 12 bases sitting between them. Germline V gives CDR1 GTSNPN, CDR2 SVGIG (reference sequence). CDR3: CAWRKTGTYGYTF. The DNA of the CDR3 is TGTGCCTGGAGGAAAACAGGGACCTATGGCTACACCTTC.

DNA of the CDR3: TGTGCCAGCAGCAACGAGGTTGCTGAAAAACTGTTTTTT. This codes for CASSNEVAEKLFF. The chain is built from TRBV2 and TRBJ1-4; D not certain. V gave up 6 bases and J gave up 7 bases, with 12 bases separating them. This CDR3 region has 13 residues. Looked up from germline, CDR1 is SNHLY and CDR2 is FYNNEI.

This rearrangement joins TRBV3-1 (or the pseudogene TRBV3-2) to TRBJ2-1; no firm D call. The V gene's germline CDR1 is LGHDT and CDR2 YNNKEL (reference sequence). This CDR3 comprises 16 residues. V was cut by 1 base and J by 8 bases, with 18 bases left in between. The CDR3 DNA follows: TGTGCCAGCAGCCAAGTTTTTCAAGTAGGCGGCCATGAGCAGTTCTTC. Amino acids: CASSQVFQVGGHEQFF.

This clone was found a few times. This chain uses TRBV5-4 with TRBJ2-2; 8 bases are shared with TRBD2. The CDR3 loop spans 18 amino acids. Per germline, CDR1 SGHNT and CDR2 YYREEE (reference sequence). V dropped 1 base and J dropped 8; count of bases not matched to a gene: 16. The CDR3 protein is CASSLPLTSGTKGGELFF. As DNA, the CDR3 is TGTGCCAGCAGCTTGCCTCTAACTAGCGGAACAAAGGGGGGGGAGCTGTTTTTT. Variable domain in full (rest from reference TRBV5-4 and TRBJ2-2): ETGVTQSPTHLIKTRGQQVTLRCSSQSGHNTVSWYQQALGQGPQFIFQYYREEENGRGNFPPRFSGLQFPNYSSELNVNALELDDSALYLCASSLPLTSGTKGGELFFGEGSRLTVL.

The chain joins TRBV6-5 to TRBJ2-3, with 7 bases matching TRBD2. This CDR3 region has 14 residues. V was pared by 10 bases and J by 0 bases, with 7 bases of the junction left unmatched. Germline lookup yields CDR1 MNHEY and CDR2 SVGAGI. The CDR3 here is CATQRDYSTDTQYF. The CDR3 coding sequence is TGTGCCACTCAAAGGGACTATAGCACAGATACGCAGTATTTT.

The rearrangement links TRBV15 to TRBJ1-1; weak D call: TRBD1 (5 bases). V lost 1 base and J 11 bases, leaving 14 bases between the germline ends. Germline V gene sequence: CDR1 LNHNV, CDR2 YYDKDF (reference sequence). The CDR3 is 13 amino acids. In nucleotides, the CDR3 is TGTGCCACCAGCAGAGGCCCTCCGGGGGGGGCTTTCTTT. Translating it yields CATSRGPPGGAFF.